Listed below are T cell receptor beta chains from one sample, sequenced in a study of CD8+ T cells in alopecia areata. Only in-frame clones appear in the TCRdb table, and some are missing; sequencing was by immunoSEQ multiplex PCR. Among 250,000 to 350,000 clones listed, approximately 60% were seen once. Specimen: CD4+ T cells sorted from blood, collected around week 54, from a patient treated with tofacitinib. These TCRs come from a human donor with alopecia areata. Each CDR3 is given without its conserved first and last residue. D genes are given only for firm matches. The listing skips clone size in some rows; elsewhere it reads once, few, many or a size class.

V gene	clone size	D gene	CDR3 length	CDR3 protein
TRBV4-1	NA	NA	16	ASSHSPRRGLSTDTQY
TRBV7-3	NA	NA	13	ASSLRAVNTGELF
TRBV5-1	NA	NA	12	ASSPTSSSSGYT
TRBV30	NA	NA	9	AWRGSYEQY
TRBV7-2	NA	TRBD2	13	ASSIRTSSAETQY
TRBV30	once	NA	10	AYRQEDQPQH
TRBV2	few	NA	9	ASSDDSGRT
TRBV11-2	few	NA	10	ASSFAHSPLH
TRBV29-1	once	TRBD2	11	SVWGGGRETQY
TRBV30	few	NA	11	AWTGSSYNEQF
TRBV5-4	NA	NA	11	ASSPSAENIQY
TRBV5-1	NA	NA	10	ASSPPGEGYT
TRBV30	NA	TRBD2	12	AWSVLSGETEQY
TRBV5-6	few	NA	13	ASSFEIQSTDTQY
TRBV9	few	TRBD2	12	ASSAGLAGSEQY
TRBV15	NA	TRBD1	14	ATSRVTGGRGYGYT
TRBV29-1	few	NA	8	SARTDTQY
TRBV6-6	NA	NA	11	ASSYWGAYEQY
TRBV29-1	few	TRBD1	12	SVSETGVTGELF
TRBV7-3	few	NA	11	ASSLKGDSPLH
TRBV19	few	NA	11	ASSMRQYNEQF
TRBV29-1	NA	TRBD2	10	SVGGRGETQY
TRBV29-1	NA	NA	12	SSTLGDGWETQY
TRBV6-6	NA	NA	10	ASLPGSTEAF
TRBV6-6	NA	TRBD2	11	ASSYSTSDEQF
TRBV10-3	NA	NA	11	AIMRDLQETQY
TRBV30	NA	NA	11	AWSTRGAQPQH